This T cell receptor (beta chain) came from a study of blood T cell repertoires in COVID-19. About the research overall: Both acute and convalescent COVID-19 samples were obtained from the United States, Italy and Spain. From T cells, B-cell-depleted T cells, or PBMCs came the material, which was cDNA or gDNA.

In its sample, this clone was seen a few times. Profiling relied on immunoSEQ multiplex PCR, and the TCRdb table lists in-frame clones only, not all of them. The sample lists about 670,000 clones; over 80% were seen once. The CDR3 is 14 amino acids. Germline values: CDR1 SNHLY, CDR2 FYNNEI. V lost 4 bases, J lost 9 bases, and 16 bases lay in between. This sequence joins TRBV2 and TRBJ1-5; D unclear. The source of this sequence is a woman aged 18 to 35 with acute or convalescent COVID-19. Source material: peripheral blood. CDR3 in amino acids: CASSGMAAQGPQHF. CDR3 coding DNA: TGTGCCAGCAGTGGGATGGCGGCCCAAGGGCCCCAGCATTTT. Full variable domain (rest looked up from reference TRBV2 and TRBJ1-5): EPEVTQTPSHQVTQMGQEVILRCVPISNHLYFYWYRQILGQKVEFLVSFYNNEISEKSEIFDDQFSVERPDGSNFTLKIRSTKLEDSAMYFCASSGMAAQGPQHFGDGTRLSIL.